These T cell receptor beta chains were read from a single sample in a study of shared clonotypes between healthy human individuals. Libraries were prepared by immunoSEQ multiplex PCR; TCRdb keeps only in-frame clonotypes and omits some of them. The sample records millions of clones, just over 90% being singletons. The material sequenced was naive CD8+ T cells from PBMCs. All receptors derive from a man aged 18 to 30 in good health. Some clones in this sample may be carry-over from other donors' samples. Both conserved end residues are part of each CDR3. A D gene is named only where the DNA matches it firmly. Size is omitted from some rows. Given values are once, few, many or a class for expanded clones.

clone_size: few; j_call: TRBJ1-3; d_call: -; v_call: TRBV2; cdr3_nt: TGTGCCAGCAGTGACGCTGGGATTGGAAACACCATATATTTT; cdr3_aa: CASSDAGIGNTIYF
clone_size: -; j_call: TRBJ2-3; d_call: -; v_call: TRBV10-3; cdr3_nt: TGTGCCATCAGCTGGAGTCACACAGATACGCAGTATTTT; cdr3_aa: CAISWSHTDTQYF
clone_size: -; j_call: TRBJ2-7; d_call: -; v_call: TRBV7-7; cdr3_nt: TGTGCCAGCAGCCACGGGACGGGCCTCGAGCAGTACTTC; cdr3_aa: CASSHGTGLEQYF
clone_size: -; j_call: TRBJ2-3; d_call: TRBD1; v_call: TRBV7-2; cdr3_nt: TGTGCCAGCAGCTTAGGATTCGGGACAGGGGTGGCAGATACGCAGTATTTT; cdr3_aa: CASSLGFGTGVADTQYF
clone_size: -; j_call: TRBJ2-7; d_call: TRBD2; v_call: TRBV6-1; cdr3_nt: TGTGCCAGCAGTGAATTAGCTAGCGGGAGAGTCTACGAGCAGTACTTC; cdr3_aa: CASSELASGRVYEQYF
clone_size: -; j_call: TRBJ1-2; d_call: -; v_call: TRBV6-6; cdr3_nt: TGTGCCAGCAGGGGGCCCACTAACTATGGCTACACCTTC; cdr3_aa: CASRGPTNYGYTF
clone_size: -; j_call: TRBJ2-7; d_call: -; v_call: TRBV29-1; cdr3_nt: TGCAGCGCCCGCGACCACGAGCAGTACTTC; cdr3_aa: CSARDHEQYF
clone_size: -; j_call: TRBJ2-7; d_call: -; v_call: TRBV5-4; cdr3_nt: TGTGCCAGCAGCTTTCACCAAGCGGTTGAGCAGTACTTC; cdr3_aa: CASSFHQAVEQYF
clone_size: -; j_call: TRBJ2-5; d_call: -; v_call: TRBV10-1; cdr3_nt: TGCGCCAGCGGGAGTATGGCGGAGACCCAGTACTTC; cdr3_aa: CASGSMAETQYF
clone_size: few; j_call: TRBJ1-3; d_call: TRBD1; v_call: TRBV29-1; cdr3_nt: TGCAGCGCGGACAGGGGAAACACCATATATTTT; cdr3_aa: CSADRGNTIYF
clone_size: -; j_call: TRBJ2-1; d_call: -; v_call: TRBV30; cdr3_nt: TGTGCCTGGAGTGTTACGTTTCTCGGACCTCAGTTCTTC; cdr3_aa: CAWSVTFLGPQFF
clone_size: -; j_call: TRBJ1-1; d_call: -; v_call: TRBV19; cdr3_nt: TGTGCCAGTAGTATCGGACGGACAACTGAAGCTTTCTTT; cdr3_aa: CASSIGRTTEAFF
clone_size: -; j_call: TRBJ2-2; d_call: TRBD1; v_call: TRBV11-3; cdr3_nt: TGTGCCAGCAGCTATCCGGGACAGGGGCCACCTTCGAACACCGGGGAGCTGTTTTTT; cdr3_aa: CASSYPGQGPPSNTGELFF
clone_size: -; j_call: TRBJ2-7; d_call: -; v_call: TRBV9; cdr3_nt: TGTGCCAGCAGCGTAGGGGGGCCCGTAGCCTACGAGCAGTACTTC; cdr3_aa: CASSVGGPVAYEQYF
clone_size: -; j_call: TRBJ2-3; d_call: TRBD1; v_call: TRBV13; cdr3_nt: TGTGCCAGCAGCCTGATTCGGGACAGAAATACAAACACAGATACGCAGTATTTT; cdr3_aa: CASSLIRDRNTNTDTQYF
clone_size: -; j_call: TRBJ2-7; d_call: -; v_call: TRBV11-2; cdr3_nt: TGTGCCAGCAGCTTATCGTTGGATTACGAGCAGTACTTC; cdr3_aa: CASSLSLDYEQYF
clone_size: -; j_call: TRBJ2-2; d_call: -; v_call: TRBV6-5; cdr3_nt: TGTGCCAGCAGTTACTCGACGCAGCCCGGGGAGCTGTTTTTT; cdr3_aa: CASSYSTQPGELFF
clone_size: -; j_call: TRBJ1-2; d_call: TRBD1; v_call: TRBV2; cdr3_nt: TGTGCCAGAAGGGTGAGAAACAGGGGCCCGGCGGAGGGCTACACCTTC; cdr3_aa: CARRVRNRGPAEGYTF
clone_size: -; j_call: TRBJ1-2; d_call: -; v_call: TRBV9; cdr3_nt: TGTGCCAGCACCACAGGGAGCTATGGCTACACCTTC; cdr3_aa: CASTTGSYGYTF
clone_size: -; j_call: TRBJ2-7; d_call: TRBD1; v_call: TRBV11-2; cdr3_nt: TGTGCCAGCAGCTTAGGGAACAGGGGTGGTTTATACGAGCAGTACTTC; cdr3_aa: CASSLGNRGGLYEQYF
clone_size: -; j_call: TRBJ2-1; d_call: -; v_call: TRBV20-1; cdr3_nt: TGCAGTGCTATGATAATCAATGAGCAGTTCTTC; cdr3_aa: CSAMIINEQFF
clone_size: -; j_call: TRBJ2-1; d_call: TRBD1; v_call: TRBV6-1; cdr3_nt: TGTGCCAGCAGTGACCCGACAGGGGGCAGCATCAATGAGCAGTTCTTC; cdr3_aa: CASSDPTGGSINEQFF
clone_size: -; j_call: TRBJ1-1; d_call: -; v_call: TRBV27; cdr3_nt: TGTGCCAGCAGTTTAAGAGGGGGGGTAAGAAGGCGCACTGAAGCTTTCTTT; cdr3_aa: CASSLRGGVRRRTEAFF
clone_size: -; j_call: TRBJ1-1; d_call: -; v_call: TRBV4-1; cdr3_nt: TGCGCCAGCAGCCCCGAGCCAGGGAACACTGAAGCTTTCTTT; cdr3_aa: CASSPEPGNTEAFF
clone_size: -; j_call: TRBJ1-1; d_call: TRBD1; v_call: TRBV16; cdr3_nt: TGTGCCAGCAGCCAAGAGCGGACAGGGGGTGCTTTCTTT; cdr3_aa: CASSQERTGGAFF
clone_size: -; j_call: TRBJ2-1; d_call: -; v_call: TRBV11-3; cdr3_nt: TGTGCCAGCAGCTCCGCCCGGGACCGCGGCGGGGCCGACAATGAGCAGTTCTTC; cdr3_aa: CASSSARDRGGADNEQFF
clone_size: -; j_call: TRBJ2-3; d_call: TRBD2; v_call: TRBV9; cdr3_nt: TGTGCCAGCAGCGTGTATGGGACTAGCGGGAGCACAGATACGCAGTATTTT; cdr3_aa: CASSVYGTSGSTDTQYF
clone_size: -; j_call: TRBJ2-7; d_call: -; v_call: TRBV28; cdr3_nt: TGTGCCAGCAGTTTCTGGGTTTACGAGCAGTACTTC; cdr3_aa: CASSFWVYEQYF
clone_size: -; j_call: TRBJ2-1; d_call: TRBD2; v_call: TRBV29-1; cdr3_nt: TGCAGCGTTGAGGGACTAGCGGGACGGTACAATGAGCAGTTCTTC; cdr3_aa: CSVEGLAGRYNEQFF
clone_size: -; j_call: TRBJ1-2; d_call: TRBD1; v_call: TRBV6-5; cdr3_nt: TGTGCCAGCAGTTACACGGGACAGGGGGTTCACTATGGCTACACCTTC; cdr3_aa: CASSYTGQGVHYGYTF
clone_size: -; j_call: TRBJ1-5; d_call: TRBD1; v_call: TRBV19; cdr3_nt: TGTGCCAGTAGTATCCTGGGACAGGAAAATCAGCCCCAGCATTTT; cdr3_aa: CASSILGQENQPQHF
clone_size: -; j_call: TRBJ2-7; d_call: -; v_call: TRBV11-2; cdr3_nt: TGTGCCAGCAGCAGAAGGACTGACGAGCAGTACTTC; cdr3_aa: CASSRRTDEQYF